A selection of T cell receptor beta chains follows, all from one sample in a study of T-cell reconstitution after alpha-beta-depleted transplantation in children. In TCRdb, the PCR reads were re-called with MiXCR into one record per CDR3 protein. In the table there are approximately 270,000 distinct CDR3 sequences, 9.5% to 10% of which are singletons. Sequencing was performed on PBMCs from the stem cell graft donor, taken from the stem cell graft. The receptors come from a human donor who donated a stem cell graft to a child with SCID. The CDR3 runs from the conserved cysteine through the conserved F or W. The D gene is left open where the match is weak. Part of the rows lack a size; the others show once, few, many or a class for expanded clones.

v_call	cdr3_length	d_call	clone_size	j_call	cdr3_aa	cdr3_nt
TRBV18	16	TRBD2	few	TRBJ2-7	CASSPLSGGHLYEQYF	TGTGCCAGCTCACCCCTCAGCGGGGGGCACCTCTACGAGCAGTACTTC
TRBV10-2	14	.	many	TRBJ2-7	CASSSNGANGEQYF	TGCGCCAGCAGCTCTAACGGGGCCAATGGGGAGCAGTACTTC
TRBV6-1	16	.	.	TRBJ2-1	CASRSELGMGYNEQFF	TGTGCCAGCAGGTCCGAACTGGGGATGGGGTACAATGAGCAGTTCTTC
TRBV10-1	16	.	.	TRBJ2-3	CASSFGQGTWGDTQYF	TGCGCCAGCAGTTTTGGTCAGGGAACGTGGGGAGATACGCAGTATTTT
TRBV11-2	14	.	.	TRBJ1-4	CASSLGGVLEKLFF	TGTGCCAGCAGCTTAGGAGGGGTTTTAGAAAAACTGTTTTTT
TRBV7-8	16	TRBD2	.	TRBJ2-5	CASSPRLAGKLETQYF	TGTGCCAGCAGCCCGAGGCTAGCGGGGAAATTGGAGACCCAGTACTTC
TRBV12-3/TRBV12-4	14	.	many	TRBJ2-2	CASRRGEDTGELFF	TGTGCCAGCAGACGAGGGGAAGACACCGGGGAGCTGTTTTTT
TRBV7-6	15	.	.	TRBJ2-5	CASSLSPRGQETQYF	TGTGCCAGCAGCCTCTCTCCGCGGGGCCAAGAGACCCAGTACTTC
TRBV5-1	16	.	.	TRBJ2-2	CASSLVGHPNTGELFF	TGCGCCAGCAGCTTGGTGGGGCACCCTAACACCGGGGAGCTGTTTTTT
TRBV20-1	14	.	.	TRBJ2-7	CSASSGGDLYEQYF	TGCAGTGCTAGTTCTGGAGGGGACCTATACGAGCAGTACTTC
TRBV5-5	16	TRBD1	.	TRBJ1-1	CASSIRTGAVSTEAFF	TGTGCCAGCAGCATTCGGACAGGGGCGGTTTCCACTGAAGCTTTCTTT
TRBV7-7	13	TRBD1	few	TRBJ2-5	CASRATGQETQYF	TGTGCTAGCAGGGCGACAGGGCAAGAGACCCAGTACTTC
TRBV12-3/TRBV12-4	15	.	.	TRBJ1-5	CASSRLGSVNQPQHF	TGTGCCAGCAGTCGTCTGGGGAGCGTCAATCAGCCCCAGCATTTT